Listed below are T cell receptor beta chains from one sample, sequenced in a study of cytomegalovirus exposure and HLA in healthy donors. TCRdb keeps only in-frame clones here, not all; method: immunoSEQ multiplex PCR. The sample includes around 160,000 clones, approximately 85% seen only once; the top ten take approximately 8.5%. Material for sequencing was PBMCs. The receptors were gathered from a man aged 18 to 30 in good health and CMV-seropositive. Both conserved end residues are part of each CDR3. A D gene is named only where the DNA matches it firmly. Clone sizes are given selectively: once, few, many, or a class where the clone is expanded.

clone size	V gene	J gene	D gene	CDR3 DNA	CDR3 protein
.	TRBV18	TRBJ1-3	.	TGTGCCAGCTCACCACTCGGAGACTCTGGAAACACCATATATTTT	CASSPLGDSGNTIYF
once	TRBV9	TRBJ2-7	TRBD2	TGTGCCAGCAGCGCCGGACTAGCGGGGGGGAGGGCCTACGAGCAGTACTTC	CASSAGLAGGRAYEQYF
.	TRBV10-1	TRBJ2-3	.	TGCGCCAGCAGTTCCTCCACAGATACGCAGTATTTT	CASSSSTDTQYF
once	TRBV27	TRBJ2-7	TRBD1	TGTGCCAGCAGTTTATCCGCGACAGGGCGCATCGAGCAGTACTTC	CASSLSATGRIEQYF
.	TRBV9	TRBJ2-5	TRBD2	TGTGCCAGCAGCGTAGACGCGGGGGGCCAGTACTTC	CASSVDAGGQYF
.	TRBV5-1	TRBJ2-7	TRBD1	TGCGCCAGCAGCCTGGGTACAGGGGGGAGCGAGCAGTACTTC	CASSLGTGGSEQYF
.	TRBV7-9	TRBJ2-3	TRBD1	TGTGCCAGCAGCTCGTCCCGGGACAGATTCACAGATACGCAGTATTTT	CASSSSRDRFTDTQYF
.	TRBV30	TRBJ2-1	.	TGTGCCTGGAGTGTGTCTAGTATCGATGAGCAGTTCTTC	CAWSVSSIDEQFF
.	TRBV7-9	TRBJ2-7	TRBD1	TGTGCCAGCAGCCATGCCGGGACAGGGATCCACGAGCAGTACTTC	CASSHAGTGIHEQYF
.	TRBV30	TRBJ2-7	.	TGTGCCTGGAGTAGACAGGCCTACTACGAGCAGTACTTC	CAWSRQAYYEQYF
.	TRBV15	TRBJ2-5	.	TGTGCCACCAGCAGAGATTGGAGGATCGAAGAGACCCAGTACTTC	CATSRDWRIEETQYF
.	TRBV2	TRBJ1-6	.	TGTGCCAGGAAGAGAGGCTGGAATTCACCCCTCCACTTT	CARKRGWNSPLHF
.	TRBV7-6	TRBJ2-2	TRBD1	TGTGCCAGCAGCTTAGTGACAGGGTGGAACACCGGGGAGCTGTTTTTT	CASSLVTGWNTGELFF
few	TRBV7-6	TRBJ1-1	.	TGTGCCAGCAGCCCCGACAGGATGAACACTGAAGCTTTCTTT	CASSPDRMNTEAFF
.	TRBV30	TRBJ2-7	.	TGTGCCTGGAGTGTACTAAGGGAGCGGGAGCAGTACTTC	CAWSVLREREQYF
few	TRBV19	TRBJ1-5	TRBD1	TGTGCCAGTAGTTTCGTGTCAGGGGGCCTGATTAGCAATCAGCCCCAGCATTTT	CASSFVSGGLISNQPQHF
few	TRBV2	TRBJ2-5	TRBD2	TGTGCCAGCAGTGATGTAGCGGGGGAGACCCAGTACTTC	CASSDVAGETQYF
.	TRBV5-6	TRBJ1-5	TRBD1	TGTGCCAGCAGCTCCGCACAGGGGGCGACTAATCAGCCCCAGCATTTT	CASSSAQGATNQPQHF
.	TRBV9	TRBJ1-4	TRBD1	TGTGCCAGCAGCGACAGGGGGTCCGAAAAACTGTTTTTT	CASSDRGSEKLFF
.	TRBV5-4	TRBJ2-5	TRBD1	TGTGCCAGCAGCTTGGGACAGGGGGCGGAGACCCAGTACTTC	CASSLGQGAETQYF
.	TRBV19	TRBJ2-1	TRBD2	TGTGCCAGTAGTGGGACTAGCGGAATATACAATGAGCAGTTCTTC	CASSGTSGIYNEQFF
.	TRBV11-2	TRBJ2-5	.	TGTGCCAGCAGTCCCGATGGGCGCAAACAGTACTTC	CASSPDGRKQYF
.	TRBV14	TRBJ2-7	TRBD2	TGTGCCAGCAGCCAAGCTGCGGGGGGGCCCGGATACCAGTACTTC	CASSQAAGGPGYQYF
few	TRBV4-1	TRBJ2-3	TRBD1	TGCGCCAGCAGCCCGAAGGACAGGGGCACAGATACGCAGTATTTT	CASSPKDRGTDTQYF
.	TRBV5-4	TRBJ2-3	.	TGTGCCAGCAGCTTATCGCGGACAGATACGCAGTATTTT	CASSLSRTDTQYF
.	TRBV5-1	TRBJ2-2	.	TGCGCCAGCTCCGTCGGGGGAAAGAGGACCGGGGAGCTGTTTTTT	CASSVGGKRTGELFF
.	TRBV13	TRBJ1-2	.	TGTGCCAGTAAACAGGTTTTTCGAATAAAAAACTATGGCTACACCTTC	CASKQVFRIKNYGYTF
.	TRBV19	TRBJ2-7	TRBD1	TGTGCCAGTAGTGGCAGACAGGGATCCTACGAGCAGTACTTC	CASSGRQGSYEQYF
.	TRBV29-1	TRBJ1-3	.	TGCAGCGTTGTGGTACGTAGCTCTGGAAACACCATATATTTT	CSVVVRSSGNTIYF
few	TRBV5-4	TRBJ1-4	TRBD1	TGTGCCAGCAGCCCGGGACAGGGGGATAATGAAAAACTGTTTTTT	CASSPGQGDNEKLFF
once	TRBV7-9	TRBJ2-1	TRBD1	TGTGCCAGCAGCCCACAGGGGCCAAGAAACAATGAGCAGTTCTTC	CASSPQGPRNNEQFF
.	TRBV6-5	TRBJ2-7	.	TGTGCCAGCAGTTACTTGGGACACGTCTACGAGCAGTACTTC	CASSYLGHVYEQYF
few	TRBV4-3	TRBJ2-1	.	TGCGCCAGCAGCCAAGAATCCGGGGGCTCCTACAATGAGCAGTTCTTC	CASSQESGGSYNEQFF
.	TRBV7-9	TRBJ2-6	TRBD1	TGTGCCAGCCGCCGGGACAGGGGTACCTCTGGGGCCAACGTCCTGACTTTC	CASRRDRGTSGANVLTF
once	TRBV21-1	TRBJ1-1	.	TGTGCCAGCAGTTCCAAGGGGGCGCCCACTGAAGCTTTCTTT	CASSSKGAPTEAFF
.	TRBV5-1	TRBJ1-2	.	TGCGCCAGCAGCTTGGAGTTCGGCAGGGACTATGGCTACACCTTC	CASSLEFGRDYGYTF
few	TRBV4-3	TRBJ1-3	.	TGCGCCAGCAGCCAAGATCAGGCCAACTCTGGAAACACCATATATTTT	CASSQDQANSGNTIYF
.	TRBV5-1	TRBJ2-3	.	TGCGCCAGCAGCTTGGACTTAGATACGCAGTATTTT	CASSLDLDTQYF
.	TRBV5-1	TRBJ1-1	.	TGCGCCAGCAGCTGGAGGGGAGAGGGGAACACTGAAGCTTTCTTT	CASSWRGEGNTEAFF
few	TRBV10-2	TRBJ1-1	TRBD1	TGCGCCAGCACCTCATTCGGGACAGGGGCTGAAGCTTTCTTT	CASTSFGTGAEAFF
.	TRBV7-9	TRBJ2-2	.	TGTGCCAGCGCAGCCCCGCCTTGGGGGGTAGGGTCCACCGGGGAGCTGTTTTTT	CASAAPPWGVGSTGELFF
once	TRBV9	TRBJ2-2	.	TGTGCCAGCAGCGTGTTCGGGAATCCGAACACCGGGGAGCTGTTTTTT	CASSVFGNPNTGELFF
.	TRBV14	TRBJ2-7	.	TGTGCCAGCAGCCAACTCCAGGGCTTCGTCGACGAGCAGTACTTC	CASSQLQGFVDEQYF
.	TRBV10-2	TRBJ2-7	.	TGCGCCAGCAGTGACTCGGTGGAGCAGTACTTC	CASSDSVEQYF
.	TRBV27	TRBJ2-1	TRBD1	TGTGCCAGCAGTCCAGGGGGCTCCTACAATGAGCAGTTCTTC	CASSPGGSYNEQFF
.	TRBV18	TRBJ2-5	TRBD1	TGTGCCAGCTCACCGCGACAGGGGTTGGAGACCCAGTACTTC	CASSPRQGLETQYF
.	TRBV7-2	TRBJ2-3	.	TGTGCCAGCAGCCCCTACGCGAATACGCAGTATTTT	CASSPYANTQYF
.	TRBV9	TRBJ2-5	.	TGTGCCAGCAACAACCTCCGGGACTCCCGACAGACCCAGTACTTC	CASNNLRDSRQTQYF
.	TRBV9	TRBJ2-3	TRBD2	TGTGCCAGCAGCGTAGCGGGGGGAGGAGATACGCAGTATTTT	CASSVAGGGDTQYF
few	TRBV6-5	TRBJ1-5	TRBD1	TGTGCCAGCAGCGCACAGGGGCGGAATCAGCCCCAGCATTTT	CASSAQGRNQPQHF
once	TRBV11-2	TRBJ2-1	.	TGTGCCAGCAGCCCCCGGACACTTGAGCAGTTCTTC	CASSPRTLEQFF
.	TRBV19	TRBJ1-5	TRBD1	TGTGCCAGTAAGACCCAGGGGGCTGGCAATCAGCCCCAGCATTTT	CASKTQGAGNQPQHF